This TCR beta chain was recovered during a study of blood T cell repertoires in COVID-19 (TCRdb year 2020). Regarding the research as a whole: Samples from collaborators originated in the United States, Italy and Spain and spanned both the acute and convalescent phases of COVID-19. A de-identified subject ID, COVID-19 status, age in years and sex were almost always included in the sample metadata. The material from the prospective study consisted of cDNA or gDNA derived from T cells, B-cell-depleted T cells, or PBMCs. HLA class I and class II types, where available, came from metadata supplied by the sample provider rather than from assay-based typing. The samples were drawn from two sources: the first 160 participants of the ongoing ImmuneRACE study, and over 950 subjects contributed by 6 global collaborators. Subjects who had been exposed to COVID-19, were actively infected with it, or had recovered from it provided the deeply sampled blood TCRbeta repertoires that made up the dataset. The repertoires were released in a freely available public database intended as a resource for research on the immune response to SARS-CoV-2.

The research as a whole found: The quantity of clinical and demographic metadata differed by source and by participant and was supplied without curation.

The collaborating institutions used their own protocols to collect whole blood in K2EDTA tubes. For TCRbeta analysis, collaborators shipped samples as frozen whole blood, isolated PBMCs, or DNA extracted from either of those sample types. TCRbeta CDR3 regions were amplified from genomic DNA by means of the immunoSEQ Assay, a bias-controlled multiplex PCR. The authors' pipeline ran thus. Nucleated cell counts per sample were estimated from amplification of reference gene primers within the assay. To quantify the absolute abundance of each unique TCRbeta CDR3 rearrangement, sequence reads were collapsed and filtered. For each sample, productive Simpson clonality was calculated as the square root of Simpson's diversity index across productive rearrangements. The clones in this table, taken by TCRdb from immuneACCESS, are in-frame only. Not every clone is retained; where verified, under half of the shortfall comes from an unresolved V gene, and the cause of the rest is unknown. Clone size and the V and J calls come from that table; the DNA yielded D and trimming. In all, the sample holds 200,000 to 300,000 clones, and around 84% of those were seen once. Under 9% of the sample rests with the top ten.

Taken from cysteine to phenylalanine, the CDR3 has 14 residues. Solely the CDR3 DNA is kept, with 42 bases framed from the first base. CDR1 and CDR2 are read off the germline V gene as SGHVS and FQNEAQ. Cut back by 5 bases and 4 bases, the V and J ends lie 14 bases apart. This clone was seen only once. Its cognate antigen has yet to be identified. Base-call qualities are not available, and no considerably larger clone is one nucleotide away. The V gene is TRBV7-8 and the J gene is TRBJ1-1, with TRBD1 tentatively as D gene (6 bases match). The sequence derives from a woman between 65 and 79 years old with active or convalescent COVID-19. Sequenced input: peripheral blood. CDR3 reads: CASSIQTGRTEAFF. The nucleotides are TGTGCCAGCAGCATTCAGACAGGTCGCACTGAAGCTTTCTTT.